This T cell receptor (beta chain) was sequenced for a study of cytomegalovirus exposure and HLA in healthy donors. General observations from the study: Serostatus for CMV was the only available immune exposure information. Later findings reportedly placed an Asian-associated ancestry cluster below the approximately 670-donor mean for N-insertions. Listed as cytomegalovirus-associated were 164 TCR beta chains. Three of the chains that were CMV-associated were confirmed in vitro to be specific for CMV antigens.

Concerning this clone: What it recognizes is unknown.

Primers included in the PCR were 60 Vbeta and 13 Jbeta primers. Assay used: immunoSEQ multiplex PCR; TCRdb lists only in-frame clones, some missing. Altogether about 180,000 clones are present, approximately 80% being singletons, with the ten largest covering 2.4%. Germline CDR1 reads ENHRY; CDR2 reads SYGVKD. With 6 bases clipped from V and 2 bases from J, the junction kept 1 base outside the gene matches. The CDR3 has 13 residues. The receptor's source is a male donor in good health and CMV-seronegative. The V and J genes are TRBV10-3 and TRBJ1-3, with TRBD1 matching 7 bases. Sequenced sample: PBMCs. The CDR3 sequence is CAIRTGAGNTIYF. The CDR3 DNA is TGTGCCATCAGAACAGGGGCTGGAAACACCATATATTTT.